This TCR beta chain was recovered during a study of cytotoxic CD8 clonotypes in ibrutinib-treated CLL. The length of the CDR3 is 15 residues. Trimming cost V 3 bases and J 3 bases; bases outside gene matches: 3. The germline CDR1 and CDR2 sequences are SGDLS and YYNGEE. Libraries were prepared by immunoSEQ multiplex PCR; TCRdb keeps only in-frame clonotypes and omits some of them. The table includes 250,000 to 350,000 clones, around 76% detected once. Concerning this clone: Its antigen is unidentified.

Study conclusions and caveats: Treatment left the uncommon public clonotypes either contracted or stable in frequency. Before falling back toward baseline at progression, clonality had risen at the time of ibrutinib response.

Sample: PBMCs, taken at disease progression, from a patient treated with ibrutinib. This receptor was identified in a human donor with chronic lymphocytic leukemia. The chain uses TRBV9 and TRBJ2-2; 9 bases map to TRBD1. Written as DNA, the CDR3 is TGTGCCAGCAGCGCACAGGGGGCGTACACCGGGGAGCTGTTTTTT. As protein: CASSAQGAYTGELFF.